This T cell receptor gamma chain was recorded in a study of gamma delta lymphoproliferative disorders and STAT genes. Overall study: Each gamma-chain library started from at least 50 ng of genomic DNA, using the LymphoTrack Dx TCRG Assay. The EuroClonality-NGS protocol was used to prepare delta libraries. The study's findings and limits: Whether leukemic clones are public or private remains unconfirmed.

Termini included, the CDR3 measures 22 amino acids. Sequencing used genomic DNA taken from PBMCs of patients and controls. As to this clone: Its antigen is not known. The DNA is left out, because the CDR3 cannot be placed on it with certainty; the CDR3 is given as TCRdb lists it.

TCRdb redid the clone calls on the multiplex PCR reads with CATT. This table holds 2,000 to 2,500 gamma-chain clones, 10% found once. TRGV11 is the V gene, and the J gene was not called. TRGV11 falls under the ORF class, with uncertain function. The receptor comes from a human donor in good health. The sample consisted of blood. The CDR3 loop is CACWIRHRGFIIRNSLAVEQHF.